This note documents a single TCR beta chain sequence. V shed 7 bases, J shed 7 bases, and the junction held 16 bases outside the gene matches. Germline values: CDR1 KGHDR, CDR2 SFDVKD. The CDR3 is made up of 19 amino acids. Per the study methods: Counts of nucleated cells, estimated from reference gene primer amplification, were obtained. Assay used: immunoSEQ multiplex PCR; TCRdb lists only in-frame clones, some missing. V, J and clone size are those of that table, while D and trimming were read from the DNA. This sample carries about 99,000 clones, around 86% of them seen once, and the ten largest clones take about 15%. The sample belongs to a study of blood T cell repertoires in COVID-19. Looking at the study overall: Whether acute or convalescent, the COVID-19 samples came from the United States, Italy and Spain. PBMCs, B-cell-depleted T cells, or T cells provided the cDNA or gDNA that made up the material.

Material: peripheral blood. This TCR was recovered from a man aged 45-65 years with acute or convalescent COVID-19. This sequence joins TRBV24-1 and TRBJ2-1, with 15 positions matching TRBD2. The CDR3 DNA is TGTGCCACCAGCCACCCTGGACTAGCGGGAGGGAGGGGTTGGAATGAGCAGTTCTTC. Protein sequence: CATSHPGLAGGRGWNEQFF.